In this sample, the clone carrying this T cell receptor (beta chain) turned up a few times. The antigen is unknown. Documented time point: sample taken at primary tumor resection. The data belong to a study of spatial heterogeneity in lung cancer. Findings and limits, study-wide: Mutation counts in tumors were tracked by counts of expanded intratumoral alpha and beta TCRs.

A single record per CDR3 protein comes from TCRdb applying MiXCR to the 5' RACE reads. This sample has about 10,000 distinct CDR3 sequences, with approximately 8% found just once. CDR3 length: 15 residues. Germline CDR1 reads DFQATT; CDR2 reads SNEGSKA (reference sequence). V lost 4 bases and J lost 2, with 17 bases in between. Here the sequenced sample was lung tumor tissue, taken at surgery. This TCR derives from a male donor with early-stage non-small cell lung cancer. The chain combines TRBV20-1 with TRBJ1-1; D is unclear. For the CDR3, the DNA is TGCAGTGCTAAACAGTCCCGATTTTTCAACACTGAAGCTTTCTTT. This translates into CSAKQSRFFNTEAFF.